This passage covers 2 T cell receptor beta chains from one sample sequenced in a study of blood T cells in healthy people across ages. Alongside a J-beta primer mix, a sample-barcoded 5' primer served in a second PCR lasting roughly 6 to 11 cycles. TCRdb itself ran the 5' RACE reads through MiXCR, one entry per CDR3 protein. This sample has just under 900,000 distinct CDR3 sequences, with about 30% found just once. Sequencing used blood. Receptors originate from a woman of 80 years or more in good health.

This clonotype was found a few times. CDR3 sequence (DNA): TGTGCCAGCAGCTCCCCCATTAGTATGTCCTATAATTCACCCCTCCACTTT. This sequence encodes CASSSPISMSYNSPLHF. The chain has TRBV7-2 and TRBJ1-6; D ambiguous. This CDR3 region has 17 residues. The V gene lost 4 bases and the J gene lost 1 base, with 14 bases spanning the gap. The germline V gene has CDR1 SGHTA and CDR2 FQGNSA.

In this sample, this clonotype turned up a few times. The chain couples TRBV24-1 to TRBJ2-7; TRBD1 matches 8 bases. Germline assignment: CDR1 KGHDR and CDR2 SFDVKD. This CDR3 contains 13 residues. Losses at the gene ends were 6 bases for V and 7 bases for J; bases not matched to a gene: 7. Written as DNA, the CDR3 is TGTGCCACCAGTAGAGACAGGGGCCATGAGCAGTACTTC. This codes for CATSRDRGHEQYF.